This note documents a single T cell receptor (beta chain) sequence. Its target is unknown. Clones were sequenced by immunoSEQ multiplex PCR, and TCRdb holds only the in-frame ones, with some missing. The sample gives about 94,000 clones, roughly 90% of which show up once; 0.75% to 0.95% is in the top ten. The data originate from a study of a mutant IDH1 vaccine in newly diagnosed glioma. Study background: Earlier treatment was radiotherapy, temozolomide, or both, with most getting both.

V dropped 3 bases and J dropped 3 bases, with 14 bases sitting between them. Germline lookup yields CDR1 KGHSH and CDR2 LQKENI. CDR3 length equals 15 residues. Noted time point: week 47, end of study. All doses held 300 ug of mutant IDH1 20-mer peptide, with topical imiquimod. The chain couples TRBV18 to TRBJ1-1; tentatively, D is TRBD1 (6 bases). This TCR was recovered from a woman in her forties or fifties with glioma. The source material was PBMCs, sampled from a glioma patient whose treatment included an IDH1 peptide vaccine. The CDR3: CASSPGAGGHTEAFF. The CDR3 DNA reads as TGTGCCAGCTCACCGGGGGCCGGGGGGCACACTGAAGCTTTCTTT.